This TCR beta chain emerged from a study of shared clonotypes between healthy human individuals. Study observations and caveats: Estimated richness was generally greater in naive than memory subsets. Non-shared clonotypes showed lower generation probabilities than clonotypes common to all four donors.

Note on this clone: Its cognate antigen is unknown.

Trimming shortened V by 5 bases and J by 6 bases, and 11 bases separated the two germline ends. Per germline, CDR1 SGHNT and CDR2 YENEEA. CDR3 size: 13 residues. Each PCR replicate from the sorted subsets contained around 0.2 ug DNA, which is some 30,000 T cell genomes. Some clones are missing from TCRdb's copy, which holds only in-frame ones; the method was immunoSEQ multiplex PCR. The table lists about 2.3 million clones, 93% of them singletons. Source material: naive CD4+ T cells from PBMCs. Subset described: CD45RA+ positively selected. The receptor comes from a man aged 18 to 30 in good health. Some clones in this sample may be carry-over from other donors' samples. The V and J genes are TRBV11-3 and TRBJ2-1; possible D gene TRBD2, 6 bases. The CDR3 loop is CASSTRLGNEQFF. CDR3 bases: TGTGCCAGCAGCACTCGACTAGGCAATGAGCAGTTCTTC.